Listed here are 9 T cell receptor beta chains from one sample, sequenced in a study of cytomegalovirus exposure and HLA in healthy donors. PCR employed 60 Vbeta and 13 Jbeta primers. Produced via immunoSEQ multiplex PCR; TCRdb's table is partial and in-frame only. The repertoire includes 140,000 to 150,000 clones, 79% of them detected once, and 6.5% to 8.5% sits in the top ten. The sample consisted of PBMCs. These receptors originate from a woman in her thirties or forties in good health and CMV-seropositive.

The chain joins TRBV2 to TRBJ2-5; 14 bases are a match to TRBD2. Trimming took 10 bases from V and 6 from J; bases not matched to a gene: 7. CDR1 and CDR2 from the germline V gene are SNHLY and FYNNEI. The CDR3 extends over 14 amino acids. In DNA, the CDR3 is TGTGCCACCAGACTAGCGGGGGGGCTTAAGACCCAGTACTTC. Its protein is CATRLAGGLKTQYF.

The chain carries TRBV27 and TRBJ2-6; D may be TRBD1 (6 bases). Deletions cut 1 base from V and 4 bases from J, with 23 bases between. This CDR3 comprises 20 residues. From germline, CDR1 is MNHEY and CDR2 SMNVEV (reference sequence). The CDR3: CASSLLSGGLRGSGANVLTF. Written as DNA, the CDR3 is TGTGCCAGCAGTTTATTGTCTGGTGGGTTAAGGGGGTCCGGGGCCAACGTCCTGACTTTC.

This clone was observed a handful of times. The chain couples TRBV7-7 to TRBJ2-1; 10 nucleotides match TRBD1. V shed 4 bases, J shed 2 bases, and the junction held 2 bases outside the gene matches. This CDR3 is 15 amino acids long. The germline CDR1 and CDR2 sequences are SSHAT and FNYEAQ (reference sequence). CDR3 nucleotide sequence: TGTGCCAGCAGCTCCGGGACAGGGGCCTACAATGAGCAGTTCTTC. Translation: CASSSGTGAYNEQFF.

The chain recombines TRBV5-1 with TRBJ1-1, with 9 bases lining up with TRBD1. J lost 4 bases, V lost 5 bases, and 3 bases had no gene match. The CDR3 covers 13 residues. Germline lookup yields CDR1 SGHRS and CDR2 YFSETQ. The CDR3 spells CASRMTGGTEAFF. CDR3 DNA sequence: TGCGCCAGCAGGATGACAGGGGGCACTGAAGCTTTCTTT. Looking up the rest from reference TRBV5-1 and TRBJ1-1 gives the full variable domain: KAGVTQTPRYLIKTRGQQVTLSCSPISGHRSVSWYQQTPGQGLQFLFEYFSETQRNKGNFPGRFSGRQFSNSRSEMNVSTLELGDSALYLCASRMTGGTEAFFGQGTRLTVV.

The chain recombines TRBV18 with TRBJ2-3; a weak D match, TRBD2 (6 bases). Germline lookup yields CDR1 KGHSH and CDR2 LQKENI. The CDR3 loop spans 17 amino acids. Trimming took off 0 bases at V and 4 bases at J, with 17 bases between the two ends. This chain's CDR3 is CASSPPFGTTGADTQYF. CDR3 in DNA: TGTGCCAGCTCACCACCGTTTGGGACCACGGGGGCAGATACGCAGTATTTT. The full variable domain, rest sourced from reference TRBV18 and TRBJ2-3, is NAGVMQNPRHLVRRRGQEARLRCSPMKGHSHVYWYRQLPEEGLKFMVYLQKENIIDESGMPKERFSAEFPKEGPSILRIQQVVRGDSAAYFCASSPPFGTTGADTQYFGPGTRLTVL.

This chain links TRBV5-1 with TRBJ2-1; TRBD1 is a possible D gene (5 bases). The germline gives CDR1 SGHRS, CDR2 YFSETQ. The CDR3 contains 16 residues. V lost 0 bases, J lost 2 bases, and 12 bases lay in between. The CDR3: CASSLGSQGPYNEQFF. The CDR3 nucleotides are TGCGCCAGCAGCTTGGGTAGTCAGGGCCCCTACAATGAGCAGTTCTTC.

The CDR3 spells CASRTPAPRARNEKLFF. In DNA form, the CDR3 reads TGTGCCAGCAGAACCCCGGCCCCGAGGGCGAGGAATGAAAAACTGTTTTTT. The chain is built from TRBV28 and TRBJ1-4, with D unclear. V lost 6 bases to trimming and J lost 5 bases, with 22 bases between them. CDR1 is MDHEN and CDR2 is SYDVKM in the germline V gene. This CDR3 region has 17 residues.

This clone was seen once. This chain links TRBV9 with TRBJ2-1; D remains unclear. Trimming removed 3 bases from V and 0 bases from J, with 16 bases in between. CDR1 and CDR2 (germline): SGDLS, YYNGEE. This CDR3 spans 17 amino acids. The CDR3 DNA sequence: TGTGCCAGCAGCGATACACTATATTCGGACTCCTACAATGAGCAGTTCTTC. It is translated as CASSDTLYSDSYNEQFF.

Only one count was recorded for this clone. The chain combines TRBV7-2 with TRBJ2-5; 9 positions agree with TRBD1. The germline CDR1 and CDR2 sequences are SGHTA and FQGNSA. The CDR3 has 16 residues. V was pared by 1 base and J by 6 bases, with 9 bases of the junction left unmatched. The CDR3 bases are TGTGCCAGCAGCTTAGGGGGTGGGGGACAGGGTAAGACCCAGTACTTC. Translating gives CASSLGGGGQGKTQYF.